The 10 T cell receptor beta chains below come from one sample, sequenced in a study of T cell responses to AZD1222 COVID-19 vaccine. Assay used: immunoSEQ multiplex PCR; TCRdb lists only in-frame clones, some missing. The sample contains 130,000 to 150,000 clones, 88% of which appear only once. Specimen: peripheral blood, collected on day 0 of MenACWY control vaccination. These receptors originate from an adult in good health.

CDR3 coding DNA: TGTGCCAGCAGTTCCGGGACAGGGGGCGAAAAACTGTTTTTT. Its protein is CASSSGTGGEKLFF. V usage is TRBV28 and J usage is TRBJ1-4; 12 nucleotides agree with TRBD1. The CDR3 is 14 amino acids. V lost 4 bases and J lost 8; bases outside the gene matches: 2. Looked up from germline, CDR1 is MDHEN and CDR2 is SYDVKM.

J is TRBJ1-1 and V is TRBV18; no clear D gene. CDR1 is KGHSH, CDR2 LQKENI, per germline. The CDR3 contains 14 residues. Trimming removed 4 bases at V and 4 bases at J, with 13 bases between. The CDR3 nucleotides read TGTGCCAGCTCACACGGACCGCTGGGCACTGAAGCTTTCTTT. It translates to CASSHGPLGTEAFF.

The rearrangement uses TRBV30 and TRBJ1-4; 8 nucleotides agree with TRBD1. Germline V lookup: CDR1 GTSNPN, CDR2 SVGIG (reference sequence). The CDR3 has 14 residues. V lost 3 bases and J lost 0; bases outside the gene matches: 0. CDR3 in DNA: TGTGCCTGGAGGGACAGGGCAACTAATGAAAAACTGTTTTTT. Translating gives CAWRDRATNEKLFF.

This chain uses TRBV19 with TRBJ1-2; unclear D gene. The CDR3 covers 12 residues. V gave up 4 bases and J gave up 8 bases, with 11 bases separating them. Per germline, CDR1 LNHDA and CDR2 SQIVND (reference sequence). This CDR3 is CASSKERNGYTF. For the CDR3, the DNA is TGTGCCAGTAGTAAAGAGCGCAACGGCTACACCTTC.

The genes are TRBV7-2 and TRBJ2-3; tentative D call: TRBD1 (5 bases). V was clipped by 9 bases and J by 2 bases, with 12 bases between them. The CDR3 has 13 amino acids. Germline-derived CDR1 and CDR2 are SGHTA and FQGNSA. This CDR3 is CASSGQPTDTQYF. The CDR3, as DNA: TGTGCCAGTTCAGGGCAGCCCACAGATACGCAGTATTTT.

The chain couples TRBV7-2 to TRBJ2-2; TRBD1 matches at 7 bases. CDR1 and CDR2 from the germline V gene are SGHTA and FQGNSA. J was trimmed by 4 bases and V by 1 base; bases with no gene match: 3. CDR3 size: 15 residues. The CDR3 region has the DNA TGTGCCAGCAGCTTAGATCCAGGGGGCACCGGGGAGCTGTTTTTT. Its protein is CASSLDPGGTGELFF.

The chain uses TRBV7-2 and TRBJ2-5; no clear D gene. Trimming removed 5 bases from V and 7 bases from J, with 11 bases in between. CDR1 is SGHTA, CDR2 FQGNSA, per germline. The CDR3 has 12 amino acids. CDR3 region: CASSQAPGTQYF. The CDR3 DNA reads as TGTGCCAGCAGCCAAGCCCCAGGGACCCAGTACTTC. Together with reference TRBV7-2 and TRBJ2-5, the CDR3 gives the full variable domain: GAGVSQSPSNKVTEKGKDVELRCDPISGHTALYWYRQSLGQGLEFLIYFQGNSAPDKSGLPSDRFSAERTGGSVSTLTIQRTQQEDSAVYLCASSQAPGTQYFGPGTRLLVL.

V gene TRBV4-3 combines with J gene TRBJ1-2; 8 bases line up with TRBD1. This CDR3 contains 15 residues. V lost 2 bases to trimming and J lost 2 bases; unmatched junction nucleotides: 4. CDR1 is LGHNA, CDR2 YSLEER, per germline. The DNA for the CDR3 is TGCGCCAGCAGCCAAATACAGGGGGGCAACTATGGCTACACCTTC. Its protein product is CASSQIQGGNYGYTF.

This clone was detected only once. The chain uses TRBV19 and TRBJ2-4; 7 nucleotides line up with TRBD2. The germline CDR1 and CDR2 sequences are LNHDA and SQIVND (reference sequence). J was trimmed by 8 bases and V by 6 bases; bases with no gene match: 16. The CDR3 extends over 16 amino acids. The CDR3 here is CASSPLGGTDGDIQYF. The CDR3 DNA reads as TGTGCCAGTAGCCCTCTGGGAGGGACCGACGGGGACATTCAGTACTTC.

J is TRBJ1-6 and V is TRBV2; D is undetermined. CDR3 size: 17 residues. V was trimmed by 3 bases and J by 7 bases, leaving 19 bases between them. CDR1 is SNHLY and CDR2 is FYNNEI in the germline V gene. The CDR3 nucleotides read TGTGCCAGCAGTGAGGGTCGAGGAGGGCTGGGGAATTCACCCCTCCACTTT. Protein sequence: CASSEGRGGLGNSPLHF.